The present T cell receptor (beta chain) was sequenced within a study of T cell responses to AZD1222 COVID-19 vaccine listed by TCRdb under 2021. At the level of the whole study: AZD1222 recipients whose second dose came at about 4 weeks and those whose second dose came at about 12 weeks were combined into one group, since spike-specific TCR depth and breadth did not differ between the two schedules. A total of 233 trial participants underwent TCR sequencing, of whom about 210 had received two doses of AZD1222 and roughly 26 had received two doses of the MenACWY control vaccine. Trial participants were enrolled by age into 18-55, 56-69 and 70-plus year subgroups, with about 150, 28 and 57 TCR-sequenced participants respectively. Summary of the overall study and its limitations: Conclusions about previously exposed vaccinees are limited, since just 6 or 7 AZD1222 recipients were seropositive for SARS-CoV-2 at baseline. In the small 56-69-year group, the increase in depth fell short of significance, most likely because of low power. Participants were mostly white British, with more females than males. The authors suggested clonal diversity may have been underestimated. The vaccine-associated CD4 TCRs covered the entire spike protein, and the dominant responses fell in regions 160-218 and 743-854. After two AZD1222 doses, spike-specific TCR breadth and depth were significantly higher than at day 0 and than in MenACWY recipients. No day 14 peak-response samples were available, so repertoires were characterized only after the peak T cell response. Reportedly, almost half of the unique spike-specific TCRs recognized epitopes lying outside the regions that are mutated in the B.1.351 and B.1.1.7 variants.

On this clone itself: No antigen is known for it. One base away there is no much larger clone; base qualities are not given.

From the germline V gene, CDR1 is ENHRY and CDR2 is SYGVKD. V loses 3 bases of germline sequence and J loses 0 bases, and the interval between the two ends is 9 bases. From its cysteine to its phenylalanine, the CDR3 spans 14 amino acids. Only the CDR3 portion is preserved as DNA: 42 bases, with reading frame beginning at the first base. This specimen's time point label, per the study, means: baseline before first vaccination. The vaccinee samples were drawn from two UK trials, COV001 and COV002, one of which was a single-blind randomized controlled phase 2/3 trial testing AZD1222 (ChAdOx1 nCoV-19) in healthy adults. For TCRbeta chain sequencing, PBMC samples from trial participants were taken at day 0 and at day 28 after the second dose. The CDR3 regions of human TCRbeta chains were subjected to immunosequencing. As for the authors' bioinformatics: Repertoire TCRs were matched against a reference library of SARS-CoV-2-specific TCRs generated with the MIRA antigen-specificity platform. Breadth was defined as the fraction of unique TCRs that were SARS-CoV-2-associated, and depth was defined as the fraction of total T cells that were SARS-CoV-2-associated. Using the MIRA data, each spike-specific TCR was mapped to the spike region that the TCR reacts to and placed in a CD4 or CD8 class. Log10-transformed breadth and depth values were compared by one-way ANOVA with Sidak's multiple comparisons tests. Entries here come from immuneACCESS through TCRdb and include only in-frame sequences with V and J called. Some clones fail to appear in such tables; in the studies checked, an unresolved V gene covers under half of the shortfall, and the cause of the remainder is unknown. V and J calls plus clone size are reproduced from that table; the DNA served to infer D and trimming. Here the sample has 95,000 to 150,000 clones; around 85% occur a single time. The ten top clones hold approximately 5.9% of the sample.

The clonotype originates from an adult in good health. The specimen comprised peripheral blood, sampled on day 0 of AZD1222 vaccination. The sequence joins TRBV10-3 to TRBJ2-7; the D call could be TRBD1 or TRBD2, with each sharing 5 bases. The nucleotide sequence reads TGTGCCATCAGTGATTGGGACCACTCCTACGAGCAGTACTTC. Translated, this is CAISDWDHSYEQYF.